The 9 T cell receptor beta chains below come from one sample, sequenced in a study of Graves' ophthalmopathy and Graves' hyperthyroidism. RNA transcripts were the template, and TCR beta CDR3 regions were amplified from them. HTBI-primed RT-PCR formed the first round, and a multiplex PCR formed the second. One entry per CDR3 protein results from TCRdb running MiXCR on the multiplex PCR reads. This sample has a few hundred thousand distinct CDR3 sequences, with about a fifth found just once. Sequencing used peripheral blood. The origin of the receptors is a woman between 50 and 59 years old with Graves' ophthalmopathy.

The rearrangement links TRBV6-1 to TRBJ2-7, with 12 positions matching TRBD2. With V trimmed by 4 bases and J by 6 bases, 19 bases remained unmatched. Germline V gene lookup returns CDR1 MNHNS and CDR2 SASEGT. The CDR3 extends over 19 amino acids. CDR3 loop: CASSVGRTSGVPARREQYF. CDR3 DNA: TGTGCCAGCAGTGTTGGAAGGACTAGCGGGGTCCCCGCTCGTCGCGAGCAGTACTTC.

This clonotype occurred many times. The chain couples TRBV12-3 or TRBV12-4 to TRBJ2-7; tentatively, D is TRBD1 (6 bases). The V gene lost 6 bases and the J gene lost 6 bases, with 24 bases spanning the gap. The CDR3 is made up of 16 amino acids. DNA for the CDR3: TGTGCCAGCAGCCCCTCAGCCAACAGGGTGATCCGCGAGCAGTACTTC. This gives the protein CASSPSANRVIREQYF.

This rearrangement joins TRBV5-1 to TRBJ2-7, with D perhaps being TRBD1 or TRBD2 (6 bases each). This CDR3 spans 14 amino acids. V shed 4 bases and J shed 2 bases, with 13 bases lying between them. Germline loops: CDR1 SGHRS, CDR2 YFSETQ. For the CDR3, the DNA is TGCGCCAGCAGCCCCTTGGGGGGCACCTACGAGCAGTACTTC. It encodes CASSPLGGTYEQYF.

In its sample, this clonotype was seen a few times. A single base separates this from a much larger clone, so it may be a read error. This rearrangement joins TRBV2 to TRBJ2-7; TRBD2 aligns across 11 bases. Germline V lookup: CDR1 SNHLY, CDR2 FYNNEI. CDR3 size: 16 residues. J lost 4 bases, V lost 8 bases, and 13 bases had no gene match. The CDR3 coding sequence is TGTGCCAGCGGGGGGGCGACTAGCGGGATTATTTACGAGCAGTACTTC. Translated: CASGGATSGIIYEQYF.

This chain links TRBV30 with TRBJ1-6, with a possible D match to TRBD1 (6 bases). The CDR3 spans 14 residues. Germline V gives CDR1 GTSNPN, CDR2 SVGIG (reference sequence). V gave up 8 bases and J gave up 9 bases, with 20 bases separating them. The chain's CDR3 is CAGKFGGEGSPLHF. CDR3 nucleotides: TGTGCCGGAAAATTCGGGGGCGAGGGTTCACCCCTCCACTTT.

The chain uses TRBV15 and TRBJ1-1, with 9 bases fitting TRBD1. V trimming: 5 bases; J trimming: 3 bases; junction bases outside the gene matches: 1. Germline V gene data show CDR1 as LNHNV and CDR2 as YYDKDF (reference sequence). This CDR3 is built from 13 residues. The CDR3 sequence: CATSGDRDTEAFF. The CDR3 nucleotides are TGTGCCACCAGCGGGGACAGGGACACTGAAGCTTTCTTT.

The chain combines TRBV6-1 with TRBJ2-2; TRBD2 might be the D (6 bases). The CDR3 is 14 amino acids. V lost 7 bases and J lost 7, with 16 bases in between. Germline CDR1 reads MNHNS; CDR2 reads SASEGT. CDR3 DNA: TGTGCCAGCAAGCCTAGCGTGGAGGGCGGGGAGCTGTTTTTT. Translating gives CASKPSVEGGELFF.

At least ten counts were recorded for this clonotype. V usage is TRBV5-1 and J usage is TRBJ2-4, with 7 nucleotides matching TRBD2. The CDR3 consists of 14 residues. V gave up 0 bases and J gave up 8 bases; unmatched junction bases: 5. Germline V gives CDR1 SGHRS, CDR2 YFSETQ. CDR3 nucleotides: TGCGCCAGCAGCTTGGCCGCAGGGAGGGACATTCAGTACTTC. Its protein product is CASSLAAGRDIQYF.

This clonotype was detected only a few times. The chain combines TRBV5-1 with TRBJ1-1; 7 nucleotides agree with TRBD1. Germline values: CDR1 SGHRS, CDR2 YFSETQ. V was clipped by 3 bases and J by 1 base; unmatched bases: 3. The CDR3 totals 14 residues. CDR3 residues: CASSWGQTNTEAFF. The CDR3 DNA is TGCGCCAGCAGCTGGGGACAGACGAACACTGAAGCTTTCTTT.